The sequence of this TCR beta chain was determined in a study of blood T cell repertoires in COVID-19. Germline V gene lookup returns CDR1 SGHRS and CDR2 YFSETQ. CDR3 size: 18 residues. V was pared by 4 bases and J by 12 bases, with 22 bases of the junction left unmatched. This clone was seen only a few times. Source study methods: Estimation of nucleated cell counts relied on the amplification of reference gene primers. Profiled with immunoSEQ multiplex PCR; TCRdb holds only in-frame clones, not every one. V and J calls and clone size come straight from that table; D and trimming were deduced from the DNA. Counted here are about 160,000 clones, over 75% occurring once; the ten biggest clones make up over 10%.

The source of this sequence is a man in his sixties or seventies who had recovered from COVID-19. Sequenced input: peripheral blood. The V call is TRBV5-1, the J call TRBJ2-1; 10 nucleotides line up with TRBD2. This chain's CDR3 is CASSLRTGPSGSVRGQFF. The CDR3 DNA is TGCGCCAGCAGCCTAAGGACAGGCCCTAGCGGGAGTGTGCGGGGGCAGTTCTTC.